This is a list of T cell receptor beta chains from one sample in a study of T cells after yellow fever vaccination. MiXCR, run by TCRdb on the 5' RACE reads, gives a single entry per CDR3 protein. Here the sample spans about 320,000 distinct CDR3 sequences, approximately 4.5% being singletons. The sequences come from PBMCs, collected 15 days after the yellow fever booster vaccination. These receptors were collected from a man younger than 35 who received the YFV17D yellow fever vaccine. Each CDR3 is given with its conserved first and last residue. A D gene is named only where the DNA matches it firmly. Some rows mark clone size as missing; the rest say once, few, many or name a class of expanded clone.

CDR3 protein: CAIRGTGTGENIQYF
CDR3 DNA: TGTGCCATCAGGGGGACGGGGACAGGGGAAAACATTCAGTACTTC
J gene: TRBJ2-4
D gene: TRBD1
clone size: many
CDR3 length: 15
V gene: TRBV10-3

CDR3 protein: CSVEQGRGYTF
CDR3 DNA: TGCAGCGTAGAACAGGGCCGGGGCTACACCTTC
J gene: TRBJ1-2
D gene: .
clone size: .
CDR3 length: 11
V gene: TRBV29-1

CDR3 protein: CASSYLRGPVSNQPQHF
CDR3 DNA: TGTGCCAGCAGTTACCTACGGGGCCCGGTTAGCAATCAGCCCCAGCATTTT
J gene: TRBJ1-5
D gene: .
clone size: few
CDR3 length: 17
V gene: TRBV6-6

CDR3 protein: CASSPRRDRAGVYF
CDR3 DNA: TGTGCCAGCAGCCCTCGCCGGGACAGGGCCGGGGTATATTTT
J gene: TRBJ1-3
D gene: TRBD1
clone size: many
CDR3 length: 14
V gene: TRBV12-3/TRBV12-4

CDR3 protein: CASSLEVSAGLGNQPQHF
CDR3 DNA: TGTGCCAGCAGCTTAGAGGTTTCAGCGGGCTTGGGCAATCAGCCCCAGCATTTT
J gene: TRBJ1-5
D gene: .
clone size: few
CDR3 length: 18
V gene: TRBV7-2

CDR3 protein: CASRQQGSDTQYF
CDR3 DNA: TGCGCCAGCCGACAACAGGGTTCAGATACGCAGTATTTT
J gene: TRBJ2-3
D gene: .
clone size: .
CDR3 length: 13
V gene: TRBV5-1

CDR3 protein: CASSSGPGNEQFF
CDR3 DNA: TGTGCCAGCAGTTCGGGGCCTGGAAATGAGCAGTTCTTC
J gene: TRBJ2-1
D gene: .
clone size: many
CDR3 length: 13
V gene: TRBV12-3/TRBV12-4

CDR3 protein: CATSDLQGGETQYF
CDR3 DNA: TGTGCCACCAGTGATTTGCAAGGGGGTGAGACCCAGTACTTC
J gene: TRBJ2-5
D gene: .
clone size: many
CDR3 length: 14
V gene: TRBV24-1

CDR3 protein: CASSLILAPNNEQFF
CDR3 DNA: TGTGCCAGCAGCTTGATACTAGCCCCTAACAATGAGCAGTTCTTC
J gene: TRBJ2-1
D gene: .
clone size: few
CDR3 length: 15
V gene: TRBV5-4

CDR3 protein: CASRDPDEDEAFF
CDR3 DNA: TGTGCCAGCAGAGATCCGGACGAAGATGAAGCTTTCTTT
J gene: TRBJ1-1
D gene: .
clone size: many
CDR3 length: 13
V gene: TRBV6-5

CDR3 protein: CASSRKPGRVSGANVLTF
CDR3 DNA: TGCGCCAGCAGCCGGAAGCCGGGACGGGTCTCTGGGGCCAACGTCCTGACTTTC
J gene: TRBJ2-6
D gene: .
clone size: .
CDR3 length: 18
V gene: TRBV4-1

CDR3 protein: CASSQDFTQETQYF
CDR3 DNA: TGCGCCAGCAGCCAAGATTTTACGCAAGAGACCCAGTACTTC
J gene: TRBJ2-5
D gene: .
clone size: .
CDR3 length: 14
V gene: TRBV4-1

CDR3 protein: CASSDRDRVHEQFF
CDR3 DNA: TGTGCCAGCAGCGACCGGGACAGGGTCCATGAGCAGTTCTTC
J gene: TRBJ2-1
D gene: TRBD1
clone size: .
CDR3 length: 14
V gene: TRBV7-9

CDR3 protein: CASRLGGTGGIYGYTF
CDR3 DNA: TGTGCAAGTCGCTTAGGTGGGACAGGGGGAATCTATGGCTACACCTTC
J gene: TRBJ1-2
D gene: .
clone size: few
CDR3 length: 16
V gene: TRBV12-2

CDR3 protein: CAISESRQPQHF
CDR3 DNA: TGTGCCATCAGTGAGTCGCGACAGCCCCAGCATTTT
J gene: TRBJ1-5
D gene: .
clone size: few
CDR3 length: 12
V gene: TRBV10-3

CDR3 protein: CASSLAGTSSGNTIYF
CDR3 DNA: TGTGCCAGCAGCTTAGCCGGCACGAGCTCTGGAAACACCATATATTTT
J gene: TRBJ1-3
D gene: .
clone size: .
CDR3 length: 16
V gene: TRBV7-2

CDR3 protein: CASSSGTSYTDTQYF
CDR3 DNA: TGTGCTAGCAGCTCCGGGACTAGCTACACAGATACGCAGTATTTT
J gene: TRBJ2-3
D gene: TRBD2
clone size: many
CDR3 length: 15
V gene: TRBV7-7

CDR3 protein: CASSSSPRQGSHEQYF
CDR3 DNA: TGTGCCAGCAGTTCCAGTCCCCGACAGGGGTCCCACGAGCAGTACTTC
J gene: TRBJ2-7
D gene: TRBD1
clone size: many
CDR3 length: 16
V gene: TRBV7-9

CDR3 protein: CSASAVEGTEAFF
CDR3 DNA: TGCAGTGCTAGCGCCGTGGAGGGGACTGAAGCTTTCTTT
J gene: TRBJ1-1
D gene: .
clone size: few
CDR3 length: 13
V gene: TRBV20-1

CDR3 protein: CASSEGPSGGTRETQYF
CDR3 DNA: TGTGCCAGCAGTGAGGGGCCTAGCGGGGGCACCAGGGAGACCCAGTACTTC
J gene: TRBJ2-5
D gene: TRBD2
clone size: .
CDR3 length: 17
V gene: TRBV6-1

CDR3 protein: CASSLSGARGSQPQHF
CDR3 DNA: TGTGCCAGCAGCCTCTCCGGGGCCCGAGGCAGTCAGCCCCAGCATTTT
J gene: TRBJ1-5
D gene: .
clone size: .
CDR3 length: 16
V gene: TRBV11-2

CDR3 protein: CASSLLGGYSPLHF
CDR3 DNA: TGCGCCAGCAGCTTGTTAGGGGGCTATTCACCCCTCCACTTT
J gene: TRBJ1-6
D gene: TRBD1
clone size: .
CDR3 length: 14
V gene: TRBV5-1

CDR3 protein: CASKTRDRATDTQYF
CDR3 DNA: TGTGCCAGCAAGACCCGGGACAGGGCCACAGATACGCAGTATTTT
J gene: TRBJ2-3
D gene: TRBD1
clone size: many
CDR3 length: 15
V gene: TRBV5-5

CDR3 protein: CASSDYSVQETQYF
CDR3 DNA: TGTGCCAGCAGCGATTACAGCGTCCAAGAGACCCAGTACTTC
J gene: TRBJ2-5
D gene: .
clone size: few
CDR3 length: 14
V gene: TRBV7-2

CDR3 protein: CSAMGFGYSPLHF
CDR3 DNA: TGCAGTGCTATGGGATTCGGTTATTCACCCCTCCACTTT
J gene: TRBJ1-6
D gene: .
clone size: few
CDR3 length: 13
V gene: TRBV20-1

CDR3 protein: CSAPPGAVNSPLHF
CDR3 DNA: TGCAGTGCTCCTCCCGGGGCAGTTAATTCACCCCTCCACTTT
J gene: TRBJ1-6
D gene: .
clone size: .
CDR3 length: 14
V gene: TRBV20-1

CDR3 protein: CASSPEGGNEQFF
CDR3 DNA: TGTGCCAGCAGCCCCGAGGGGGGGAATGAGCAGTTCTTC
J gene: TRBJ2-1
D gene: .
clone size: .
CDR3 length: 13
V gene: TRBV6-6

CDR3 protein: CASSVAEGTTNEKLFF
CDR3 DNA: TGTGCCAGCAGCGTAGCAGAGGGTACAACTAATGAAAAACTGTTTTTT
J gene: TRBJ1-4
D gene: .
clone size: .
CDR3 length: 16
V gene: TRBV9

CDR3 protein: CASSLERIAKNIQYF
CDR3 DNA: TGTGCCAGCAGTTTAGAGCGGATAGCCAAAAACATTCAGTACTTC
J gene: TRBJ2-4
D gene: .
clone size: many
CDR3 length: 15
V gene: TRBV12-3/TRBV12-4

CDR3 protein: CASSQEGLAGGTSGANVLTF
CDR3 DNA: TGCGCCAGCAGCCAAGAAGGCTTGGCAGGGGGCACCTCTGGGGCCAACGTCCTGACTTTC
J gene: TRBJ2-6
D gene: TRBD1
clone size: few
CDR3 length: 20
V gene: TRBV4-1

CDR3 protein: CASSWEADSTYTQYF
CDR3 DNA: TGTGCCAGCAGCTGGGAAGCGGATAGCACATATACGCAGTATTTT
J gene: TRBJ2-3
D gene: .
clone size: .
CDR3 length: 15
V gene: TRBV7-2

CDR3 protein: CASSPDGTRSGNQPQHF
CDR3 DNA: TGTGCCAGCAGCCCGGACGGGACACGGAGTGGCAATCAGCCCCAGCATTTT
J gene: TRBJ1-5
D gene: .
clone size: many
CDR3 length: 17
V gene: TRBV7-2

CDR3 protein: CASSPRTGTGNTIYF
CDR3 DNA: TGTGCCAGCAGTCCCCGGACAGGGACGGGCAACACCATATATTTT
J gene: TRBJ1-3
D gene: TRBD1
clone size: .
CDR3 length: 15
V gene: TRBV12-3/TRBV12-4

CDR3 protein: CASSQRQGDNEQFF
CDR3 DNA: TGCGCCAGCAGCCAGAGACAGGGGGATAATGAGCAGTTCTTC
J gene: TRBJ2-1
D gene: TRBD1
clone size: many
CDR3 length: 14
V gene: TRBV4-3

CDR3 protein: CASSLVSDGNTIYF
CDR3 DNA: TGCGCCAGCAGCTTGGTGTCAGATGGAAACACCATATATTTT
J gene: TRBJ1-3
D gene: .
clone size: few
CDR3 length: 14
V gene: TRBV5-1

CDR3 protein: CSARDFGDTQYF
CDR3 DNA: TGCAGTGCTAGAGATTTTGGAGATACGCAGTATTTT
J gene: TRBJ2-3
D gene: .
clone size: .
CDR3 length: 12
V gene: TRBV20-1

CDR3 protein: CASSPNRAANEKLFF
CDR3 DNA: TGTGCCAGCAGTCCTAACAGGGCGGCTAATGAAAAACTGTTTTTT
J gene: TRBJ1-4
D gene: .
clone size: .
CDR3 length: 15
V gene: TRBV12-3/TRBV12-4

CDR3 protein: CASSSSGGETQYF
CDR3 DNA: TGTGCCAGCAGCTCTTCGGGGGGAGAGACCCAGTACTTC
J gene: TRBJ2-5
D gene: TRBD2
clone size: .
CDR3 length: 13
V gene: TRBV7-9